Below are 18 T cell receptor beta chains sequenced from a single sample in a study of cytomegalovirus exposure and HLA in healthy donors (dated by TCRdb to about 2017). Library creation used the immunoSEQ multiplex PCR assay. For the multiplex PCR, a mixture combining 60 forward primers for TCR Vbeta segments and 13 reverse primers for TCR Jbeta segments was used. TCRdb provides this immuneACCESS table in a form limited to in-frame rearrangements. Some clones are lacking; in checked studies, under half of them reflect an unresolved V gene, and why the rest are absent is not known. This sample holds 150,000 to 200,000 clones; around 80% were observed only once. The ten largest clones represent more than 5% of the sample. The sequencing sample was made of PBMCs. These receptors came from a man between 35 and 55 years old in good health and CMV-seronegative.

The chain couples TRBV19 to TRBJ2-5; TRBD2 aligns across 7 bases. This CDR3 spans 14 amino acids. From germline, CDR1 is LNHDA and CDR2 SQIVND (reference sequence). V was clipped by 0 bases and J by 7 bases; unmatched bases: 5. This CDR3 is CASSIDRWGGTQYF. The DNA for the CDR3 is TGTGCCAGTAGTATAGATCGGTGGGGGGGGACCCAGTACTTC.

The V gene is TRBV5-1, the J gene TRBJ2-7, with 10 bases aligning to TRBD1. The CDR3 consists of 15 residues. Germline CDR1 SGHRS, CDR2 YFSETQ. J gave up 3 bases and V 2 bases, and 5 bases lay outside the gene matches. CDR3 in DNA: TGCGCCAGCAGCTTTGTGACAGGGGGCAGCTACGAGCAGTACTTC. Translation: CASSFVTGGSYEQYF. Combining the CDR3 with reference TRBV5-1 and TRBJ2-7 gives the whole variable domain KAGVTQTPRYLIKTRGQQVTLSCSPISGHRSVSWYQQTPGQGLQFLFEYFSETQRNKGNFPGRFSGRQFSNSRSEMNVSTLELGDSALYLCASSFVTGGSYEQYFGPGTRLTVT.

This chain uses TRBV10-3 with TRBJ1-1, with a tentative D call TRBD1 (6 bases). Germline V gene data show CDR1 as ENHRY and CDR2 as SYGVKD. The V end was cut by 0 bases, the J end by 7 bases, with 12 bases between. CDR3 length: 14 residues. The CDR3 is CAISESGGRDEAFF. As DNA, the CDR3 is TGTGCCATCAGTGAGTCCGGGGGGCGAGATGAAGCTTTCTTT.

The rearrangement uses TRBV15 and TRBJ1-2; the match to TRBD1 covers 9 bases. Looked up from germline, CDR1 is LNHNV and CDR2 is YYDKDF (reference sequence). The CDR3 is 14 amino acids. The junction had 6 bases not matched to a gene; V was cut back by 3 bases and J by 7 bases. The CDR3 here is CATSRWDRAAGYTF. In DNA form, the CDR3 reads TGTGCCACCAGCAGGTGGGACAGGGCTGCTGGCTACACCTTC. Variable domain in full (rest from reference TRBV15 and TRBJ1-2): DAMVIQNPRYQVTQFGKPVTLSCSQTLNHNVMYWYQQKSSQAPKLLFHYYDKDFNNEADTPDNFQSRRPNTSFCFLDIRSPGLGDTAMYLCATSRWDRAAGYTFGSGTRLTVV.

The CDR3 loop reads CASRSSPSTDTQYF. The CDR3 DNA sequence: TGTGCCAGCCGGAGTAGCCCTAGCACAGATACGCAGTATTTT. The rearrangement joins TRBV7-3 to TRBJ2-3; D not resolved. Germline V lookup: CDR1 SGHTA, CDR2 FQGTGA. Between the trimmed V and J ends, which lost 8 bases and 0 bases, there was a span of 12 bases. The CDR3 is made up of 14 amino acids.

The chain couples TRBV5-1 to TRBJ2-7; TRBD2 agrees at 7 bases. Germline V lookup: CDR1 SGHRS, CDR2 YFSETQ. Trimming took 4 bases from V and 0 from J; bases not matched to a gene: 7. The CDR3 covers 15 residues. The CDR3 bases are TGCGCCAGCAGCCCGGGAGCGGGGTCCTCCTACGAGCAGTACTTC. Translated: CASSPGAGSSYEQYF.

This chain connects TRBV19 to TRBJ1-5, with D unclear. This CDR3 spans 15 amino acids. Trimming removed 2 bases from V and 0 bases from J, with 8 bases in between. Germline-derived CDR1 and CDR2 are LNHDA and SQIVND (reference sequence). CDR3 bases: TGTGCCAGTAGTATAACAGCCTATAGCAATCAGCCCCAGCATTTT. It yields the protein CASSITAYSNQPQHF.

V and J are TRBV18 and TRBJ2-2; the D gene is possibly TRBD2 (5 bases). CDR1 is KGHSH, CDR2 LQKENI, per germline. This CDR3 is built from 17 residues. V shed 0 bases and J shed 1 base, with 12 bases lying between them. This CDR3 reads CASSPPLGRENTGELFF. CDR3 coding DNA: TGTGCCAGCTCACCACCGCTGGGCCGGGAGAACACCGGGGAGCTGTTTTTT.

The chain is built from TRBV7-8 and TRBJ1-2; D gene ambiguous. Germline CDR1 SGHVS, CDR2 FQNEAQ. This CDR3 spans 15 amino acids. V gave up 0 bases and J gave up 5 bases, with 13 bases separating them. The CDR3 is CASSLAKVTGYGYTF. As DNA, the CDR3 is TGTGCCAGCAGCTTAGCGAAGGTCACGGGATATGGCTACACCTTC. Full variable domain (missing parts from reference TRBV7-8 and TRBJ1-2): GAGVSQSPRYKVAKRGQDVALRCDPISGHVSLFWYQQALGQGPEFLTYFQNEAQLDKSGLPSDRFFAERPEGSVSTLKIQRTQQEDSAVYLCASSLAKVTGYGYTFGSGTRLTVV.

The chain uses TRBV30 and TRBJ1-5; D may be TRBD1 (6 bases). V dropped 5 bases and J dropped 4 bases, with 12 bases sitting between them. CDR1 and CDR2 (germline): GTSNPN, SVGIG (reference sequence). The CDR3 has 13 amino acids. Here the CDR3 DNA reads TGTGCCTGGGGCCGGGACACGAATCAGCCCCAGCATTTT. Its translation: CAWGRDTNQPQHF.

The gene calls are TRBV11-2 and TRBJ1-3; no clear D. Trimming left V 1 base short and J 4 bases short, with 11 bases between. The CDR3 is made up of 15 amino acids. Germline V gene lookup returns CDR1 SGHAT and CDR2 FQNNGV. This CDR3 reads CASSLGGAAGNTIYF. In DNA, the CDR3 is TGTGCCAGCAGCTTAGGAGGCGCGGCAGGAAACACCATATATTTT. Variable domain in full (rest from reference TRBV11-2 and TRBJ1-3): EAGVAQSPRYKIIEKRQSVAFWCNPISGHATLYWYQQILGQGPKLLIQFQNNGVVDDSQLPKDRFSAERLKGVDSTLKIQPAKLEDSAVYLCASSLGGAAGNTIYFGEGSWLTVV.

The chain has TRBV6-6 and TRBJ2-4; TRBD1 matches at 8 bases. Per the germline V gene, CDR1 is MNHNY and CDR2 is SVGAGI (reference sequence). The trim removed 6 bases at V and 1 base at J, leaving 8 bases unmatched. The CDR3 contains 16 residues. The CDR3: CASSHRGALAKNIQYF. As DNA, the CDR3 is TGTGCCAGCAGCCACAGGGGGGCCCTGGCCAAAAACATTCAGTACTTC.

This chain links TRBV9 with TRBJ1-1; 9 bases are shared with TRBD1. CDR3 length: 15 residues. The germline CDR1 and CDR2 sequences are SGDLS and YYNGEE. Losses at the gene ends were 1 base for V and 1 base for J; bases not matched to a gene: 2. The CDR3 nucleotides are TGTGCCAGCAGCGTAAGGGACAGGGCGAACACTGAAGCTTTCTTT. It codes for CASSVRDRANTEAFF.

The chain couples TRBV7-2 to TRBJ1-2; TRBD1 aligns across 9 bases. The CDR3 sequence is 15 residues long. Germline CDR1 is SGHTA and CDR2 is FQGNSA. The J segment lost 5 bases and the V segment lost 5 bases, leaving 9 bases of the junction unmatched. In DNA, the CDR3 is TGTGCCAGCAGCCAGGGGACAGGGCCAGCATATGGCTACACCTTC. Its translation: CASSQGTGPAYGYTF. The entire variable domain, with the rest obtained from reference TRBV7-2 and TRBJ1-2, is as follows: GAGVSQSPSNKVTEKGKDVELRCDPISGHTALYWYRQSLGQGLEFLIYFQGNSAPDKSGLPSDRFSAERTGGSVSTLTIQRTQQEDSAVYLCASSQGTGPAYGYTFGSGTRLTVV.

This chain connects TRBV5-1 to TRBJ1-5; D may be TRBD1 (6 bases). Trimming shortened V by 2 bases and J by 6 bases, and 9 bases separated the two germline ends. Germline values: CDR1 SGHRS, CDR2 YFSETQ. The CDR3 has 13 amino acids. The CDR3 DNA reads TGCGCCAGCAGCTTAGGGGGTGGTCAGCCCCAGCATTTT. As protein: CASSLGGGQPQHF.

The chain employs TRBV10-3 and TRBJ2-1, with D tentatively TRBD2 (6 bases). CDR1 and CDR2 (germline): ENHRY, SYGVKD. Deletions cut 10 bases from V and 8 bases from J, with 15 bases between. The CDR3 length is 12 residues. CDR3 region: CATEGNSDEQFF. Here the CDR3 DNA reads TGTGCCACGGAGGGTAATTCAGATGAGCAGTTCTTC.

This clone was seen only once. The chain couples TRBV7-9 to TRBJ1-5; 9 positions agree with TRBD1. The CDR3 is 14 amino acids. Trimming at V came to 5 bases and at J to 1 base, leaving 0 bases not matched to a gene. The germline gives CDR1 SEHNR, CDR2 FQNEAQ (reference sequence). CDR3 DNA: TGTGCCAGCAGCGACAGGGGGAGCAATCAGCCCCAGCATTTT. It yields the protein CASSDRGSNQPQHF.

The chain is built from TRBV27 and TRBJ1-1; D unclear. CDR3 length equals 16 residues. V was shortened by 5 bases and J by 2 bases, with 18 bases between the two germline ends. CDR1 and CDR2 from the germline V gene are MNHEY and SMNVEV (reference sequence). The CDR3 here is CASSNRGAPFNTEAFF. CDR3 DNA sequence: TGTGCCAGCAGTAATAGAGGAGCCCCATTCAACACTGAAGCTTTCTTT.